This T cell receptor (beta chain) was captured by sequencing in a study of regulatory T cells in long-lasting Graves disease. iRepertoire HTBI primers and Arm-PCR of CDR3 regions built TCR beta libraries. TCRdb processed the multiplex PCR reads anew with MiXCR; each CDR3 protein has one entry. In the table there are 300,000 to 400,000 distinct CDR3 sequences, around a sixth of which are singletons. Indicated time point: newly diagnosed GD, antithyroid drugs for less than 3 months. After RNA was extracted from PBMCs, the TCR library was made from it. Per germline, CDR1 MNHEY and CDR2 SVGEGT. CDR3 size: 16 residues. The V segment lost 4 bases and the J segment 5 bases; nucleotides outside the gene matches: 4.

This clonotype was sampled from a female donor with Graves disease. J is TRBJ2-2 and V is TRBV6-2 or TRBV6-3; TRBD2 agrees at 13 bases. This material consisted of peripheral blood mononuclear cells (PBMCs), taken at new diagnosis, from a patient treated with antithyroid drugs. In nucleotides, the CDR3 is TGTGCCAGCAGTTCCCCGGGACTAGCGGGAACCGGGGAGCTGTTTTTT. Translating it yields CASSSPGLAGTGELFF.